One sample yielded the 4 T cell receptor beta chains listed below, sequenced in a study of Ad26.COV2.S vaccination and SARS-CoV-2 variants. The treatment: around 19 received Ad26.COV2.S at low or high dose, single or two shots; about 5 received placebo; per-sample allocation not given. The samples date from day 63 after the first vaccine or placebo injection. Sequencing used immunoSEQ multiplex PCR; TCRdb keeps in-frame clones, though not all of them. Among approximately 300,000 clones, around 83% were seen once, and the ten largest hold 1.5% to 2.5%. The sample in question was peripheral blood, obtained in a trial of Ad26.COV2.S vaccine versus placebo. The receptors here all came from a person between 18 and 59 years old who received the Ad26.COV2.S COVID-19 vaccine or a placebo.

The rearrangement joins TRBV9 to TRBJ2-5; 7 positions match TRBD2. The CDR3 length is 15 residues. The ends lost 0 bases at V and 2 bases at J; junction bases unmatched: 4. CDR1 and CDR2 (germline): SGDLS, YYNGEE. The DNA of the CDR3 is TGTGCCAGCAGCGTAGCTCCTAGCGGACAAGAGACCCAGTACTTC. Residues: CASSVAPSGQETQYF.

This clone showed up just once. The chain carries TRBV7-9 and TRBJ1-1; no clear D. The CDR3 is 13 amino acids. CDR1 and CDR2 from the germline V gene are SEHNR and FQNEAQ (reference sequence). The V gene lost 1 base and the J gene lost 5 bases, with 8 bases spanning the gap. The CDR3, as DNA: TGTGCCAGCAGCTTAGGTGTTGTTACTGAAGCTTTCTTT. This gives the protein CASSLGVVTEAFF.

This clone was detected a few times. V usage is TRBV6-6 and J usage is TRBJ1-6; the D is unclear. V lost 8 bases and J lost 5, with 10 bases in between. CDR1 is MNHNY and CDR2 is SVGAGI in the germline V gene (reference sequence). The CDR3 consists of 13 residues. The CDR3 loop is CASVPTDNSPLHF. CDR3 sequence (DNA): TGTGCCAGCGTGCCCACGGATAATTCACCCCTCCACTTT.

V gene TRBV28 combines with J gene TRBJ2-2; D is perhaps TRBD1 (5 bases). The CDR3 sequence is 14 residues long. V lost 5 bases and J lost 1, with 8 bases in between. The germline CDR1 and CDR2 sequences are MDHEN and SYDVKM. For the CDR3, the DNA is TGTGCCAGCAGTACTACAGGGAACACCGGGGAGCTGTTTTTT. Translating gives CASSTTGNTGELFF.